A selection of T cell receptor beta chains follows, all from one sample in a study of the immune and genomic landscape of osteosarcoma. Profiling relied on immunoSEQ multiplex PCR, and the TCRdb table lists in-frame clones only, not all of them. The sample consists of about 10,000 clones, 60% to 85% of them appearing once. The sequenced sample consisted of osteosarcoma tumor tissue from the lung. All receptors come from a human donor with osteosarcoma. Each CDR3 is given with its conserved first and last residue. Fields, in order: D gene, V gene, J gene, clone size, CDR3 DNA, CDR3 protein. The D gene is left open where the match is weak. Some rows mark clone size as missing; the rest say once, few, many or name a class of expanded clone.

D gene: NA
V gene: TRBV10-3
J gene: TRBJ2-2
clone size: NA
CDR3 DNA: TGTGCCATCAGTGAGTCGACTCCCGGGGAGCTGTTTTTT
CDR3 protein: CAISESTPGELFF

D gene: TRBD1
V gene: TRBV6-1
J gene: TRBJ1-2
clone size: once
CDR3 DNA: TGTGCCAGCAGTGACCTAGGGACAGGTCCAGGAGGGAACACCTTC
CDR3 protein: CASSDLGTGPGGNTF

D gene: NA
V gene: TRBV5-4
J gene: TRBJ2-1
clone size: NA
CDR3 DNA: TGTGCCAGCAGCTTGGGCGGTCAGCAGTCCTACAATGAGCAGTTCTTC
CDR3 protein: CASSLGGQQSYNEQFF

D gene: NA
V gene: TRBV5-4
J gene: TRBJ2-3
clone size: NA
CDR3 DNA: TGTGCCAGCAGCTCTAAGGGGGGCGGGCCCACAGATACGCAGTATTTT
CDR3 protein: CASSSKGGGPTDTQYF

D gene: TRBD1
V gene: TRBV2
J gene: TRBJ2-5
clone size: NA
CDR3 DNA: TGTGCCAGCAGGAGGGGGCTTCATAGCGTACGATCGATGGAGACCCAGTACTTC
CDR3 protein: CASRRGLHSVRSMETQYF

D gene: NA
V gene: TRBV19
J gene: TRBJ1-2
clone size: NA
CDR3 DNA: TGTGCCAGTAGTATTGTTGGGGGTAGGACCGGCTACACCTTC
CDR3 protein: CASSIVGGRTGYTF

D gene: TRBD1
V gene: TRBV7-3
J gene: TRBJ1-2
clone size: few
CDR3 DNA: TGTGCCAGCAGCTCGACAGGGGGCGATGGCTACACCTTC
CDR3 protein: CASSSTGGDGYTF

D gene: TRBD2
V gene: TRBV7-8
J gene: TRBJ2-7
clone size: NA
CDR3 DNA: TGTGCCAGCAGCTTAACTAGCGGGGTCTCCTACGAGCAGTACTTC
CDR3 protein: CASSLTSGVSYEQYF

D gene: NA
V gene: TRBV6-6
J gene: TRBJ2-1
clone size: NA
CDR3 DNA: TGTGCCAGCGAGCAGATCGGGGCCGGCTCCTACAATGAGCAGTTCTTC
CDR3 protein: CASEQIGAGSYNEQFF

D gene: NA
V gene: TRBV27
J gene: TRBJ2-2
clone size: NA
CDR3 DNA: TGTGCCAGCAGTTTCAGGGCCGGGGAGCTGTTTTTT
CDR3 protein: CASSFRAGELFF

D gene: TRBD1
V gene: TRBV6-6
J gene: TRBJ2-5
clone size: NA
CDR3 DNA: TGTGCCAGCAGTCCCCTAGGGGGCGAGACCCAGTACTTC
CDR3 protein: CASSPLGGETQYF

D gene: NA
V gene: TRBV7-6
J gene: TRBJ2-3
clone size: NA
CDR3 DNA: TGTGCCAGCAGCTTAGCGTTTGTGGCAGTTGGTACAGATACGCAGTATTTT
CDR3 protein: CASSLAFVAVGTDTQYF

D gene: TRBD2
V gene: TRBV7-6
J gene: TRBJ2-1
clone size: NA
CDR3 DNA: TGTGCCAGCAGCTCCCGACTAGCGGGAGCCCTATACAATGAGCAGTTCTTC
CDR3 protein: CASSSRLAGALYNEQFF

D gene: NA
V gene: TRBV19
J gene: TRBJ1-5
clone size: NA
CDR3 DNA: TGTGCCAGTAGTATCGGCGAGGGGCAAATCCAGCATTTT
CDR3 protein: CASSIGEGQIQHF

D gene: TRBD2
V gene: TRBV5-4
J gene: TRBJ2-1
clone size: NA
CDR3 DNA: TGTGCCAGCAGCCCCCGGACTAGCGGGAGGGCGTACAATGAGCAGTTCTTC
CDR3 protein: CASSPRTSGRAYNEQFF

D gene: NA
V gene: TRBV9
J gene: TRBJ2-7
clone size: NA
CDR3 DNA: TGTGCCAGCAGCGTTCGGTCGGACGACGAGCAGTACTTC
CDR3 protein: CASSVRSDDEQYF

D gene: NA
V gene: TRBV15
J gene: TRBJ2-3
clone size: NA
CDR3 DNA: TGTGCCACCAGCAGATCGCGAGGGGGGGGCACAGATACGCAGTATTTT
CDR3 protein: CATSRSRGGGTDTQYF

D gene: NA
V gene: TRBV5-1
J gene: TRBJ2-3
clone size: NA
CDR3 DNA: TGCGCCAGCAGCCAGGACAGTGGCACAGATACGCAGTATTTT
CDR3 protein: CASSQDSGTDTQYF

D gene: TRBD2
V gene: TRBV27
J gene: TRBJ2-1
clone size: few
CDR3 DNA: TGTGCCAGCAGTCGGGGGGGCACTAGGGAACTAGCGGGAGTGAATGAGCAGTTCTTC
CDR3 protein: CASSRGGTRELAGVNEQFF

D gene: TRBD1
V gene: TRBV7-9
J gene: TRBJ2-5
clone size: NA
CDR3 DNA: TGTGCCAGCAGCATACAGGGGTCGGGAGAGACCCAGTACTTC
CDR3 protein: CASSIQGSGETQYF

D gene: NA
V gene: TRBV5-8
J gene: TRBJ2-1
clone size: NA
CDR3 DNA: TGTGCCAGCAGCTGGGGTGGGGCCCCTGTCAATGAGCAGTTCTTC
CDR3 protein: CASSWGGAPVNEQFF

D gene: NA
V gene: TRBV10-3
J gene: TRBJ2-7
clone size: NA
CDR3 DNA: TGTGCCATCAGTGGTCTCCAGGGAGGCGAGCAGTACTTC
CDR3 protein: CAISGLQGGEQYF

D gene: TRBD2
V gene: TRBV5-8
J gene: TRBJ2-3
clone size: NA
CDR3 DNA: TGTGCCAGCAGCGTAGCGGGGGCTAGCACAGATACGCAGTATTTT
CDR3 protein: CASSVAGASTDTQYF

D gene: TRBD2
V gene: TRBV9
J gene: TRBJ2-1
clone size: NA
CDR3 DNA: TGTGCCAGCAGCTCAACTAGCGGGCTTAACAATGAGCAGTTCTTC
CDR3 protein: CASSSTSGLNNEQFF

D gene: TRBD1
V gene: TRBV6-1
J gene: TRBJ1-2
clone size: few
CDR3 DNA: TGTGCCAGCAGTGAGCGGTGGGACAGGGGTGGCTACACCTTC
CDR3 protein: CASSERWDRGGYTF

D gene: NA
V gene: TRBV7-9
J gene: TRBJ2-2
clone size: NA
CDR3 DNA: TGTGCCAGCCACCTTCAGGGTGGCGGGGAGCTGTTTTTT
CDR3 protein: CASHLQGGGELFF

D gene: TRBD1
V gene: TRBV15
J gene: TRBJ1-2
clone size: NA
CDR3 DNA: TGTGCCACCAGCAGAGGGACAGGGGGCTATGGCTACACCTTC
CDR3 protein: CATSRGTGGYGYTF

D gene: NA
V gene: TRBV5-6
J gene: TRBJ1-5
clone size: NA
CDR3 DNA: TGTGCCAGCAGCCGCCGGGGGGGGCGGCAGCCCCAGCATTTT
CDR3 protein: CASSRRGGRQPQHF

D gene: TRBD2
V gene: TRBV10-2
J gene: TRBJ2-7
clone size: few
CDR3 DNA: TGCGCCAGCAGTGAGTCGGCGGGAGCAGGGTACGAGCAGTACTTC
CDR3 protein: CASSESAGAGYEQYF

D gene: NA
V gene: TRBV2
J gene: TRBJ1-5
clone size: NA
CDR3 DNA: TGTGCCAGCAACGAAGAAAGCAATCAGCCCCAGCATTTT
CDR3 protein: CASNEESNQPQHF

D gene: NA
V gene: TRBV30
J gene: TRBJ1-2
clone size: medium-sized
CDR3 DNA: TGTGCCTGGAGTATGGACAGTGGAGTGCTTAACTATGGCTACACCTTC
CDR3 protein: CAWSMDSGVLNYGYTF

D gene: TRBD2
V gene: TRBV7-9
J gene: TRBJ2-1
clone size: NA
CDR3 DNA: TGTGCCAGCAGCGAAACTAGCGGGAGGGCCGATAGGAATGAGCAGTTCTTC
CDR3 protein: CASSETSGRADRNEQFF

D gene: TRBD2
V gene: TRBV5-1
J gene: TRBJ2-2
clone size: once
CDR3 DNA: TGCGCCAGCAGCTCCTATCCTAGCGGGAGGGCCCCCGGGGAGCTGTTTTTT
CDR3 protein: CASSSYPSGRAPGELFF

D gene: TRBD1
V gene: TRBV27
J gene: TRBJ2-7
clone size: once
CDR3 DNA: TGTGCCAGCAGTTTAGCGGACAGGACCTACGAGCAGTACTTC
CDR3 protein: CASSLADRTYEQYF

D gene: NA
V gene: TRBV5-8
J gene: TRBJ1-2
clone size: NA
CDR3 DNA: TGTGCCAGCAGCTTAGGGGCCATATATGGCTACACCTTC
CDR3 protein: CASSLGAIYGYTF

D gene: NA
V gene: TRBV28
J gene: TRBJ2-7
clone size: NA
CDR3 DNA: TGTGCCAGCAGTCCCGAAGACGCGGGGAAAGGCCCAAGGTACGAGCAGTACTTC
CDR3 protein: CASSPEDAGKGPRYEQYF

D gene: NA
V gene: TRBV28
J gene: TRBJ1-2
clone size: NA
CDR3 DNA: TGTGCCAGCGGGAGGGGGACCCGCTATGGCTACACCTTC
CDR3 protein: CASGRGTRYGYTF

D gene: NA
V gene: TRBV11-2
J gene: TRBJ1-2
clone size: NA
CDR3 DNA: TGTGCCAGCAGCTTAGTCGGGGGTTCTCAAGGCTACACCTTC
CDR3 protein: CASSLVGGSQGYTF

D gene: TRBD2
V gene: TRBV6-4
J gene: TRBJ2-3
clone size: NA
CDR3 DNA: TGTGCCAGCAGCAGACTAGCGGGTCAAGGGGATACGCAGTATTTT
CDR3 protein: CASSRLAGQGDTQYF

D gene: NA
V gene: TRBV9
J gene: TRBJ2-5
clone size: few
CDR3 DNA: TGTGCCAGCAGCTCCGGGATAAGTTGGGAGACCCAGTACTTC
CDR3 protein: CASSSGISWETQYF

D gene: NA
V gene: TRBV4-2
J gene: TRBJ2-1
clone size: NA
CDR3 DNA: TGTGCCAGCAGCCAAGGAGTACAGGAGGACTACAATGAGCAGTTCTTC
CDR3 protein: CASSQGVQEDYNEQFF

D gene: TRBD2
V gene: TRBV5-4
J gene: TRBJ2-3
clone size: NA
CDR3 DNA: TGTGCCAGCAGACAGGGACTAGCGGGAGGGCCGGGCACAGATACGCAGTATTTT
CDR3 protein: CASRQGLAGGPGTDTQYF

D gene: TRBD1
V gene: TRBV18
J gene: TRBJ2-5
clone size: once
CDR3 DNA: TGTGCCAGCTCACCACCGAAAGGGACAGGGTATTGGGAGACCCAGTACTTC
CDR3 protein: CASSPPKGTGYWETQYF

D gene: NA
V gene: TRBV7-9
J gene: TRBJ1-2
clone size: few
CDR3 DNA: TGTGCCAGCAGCTTAGCCGGGGGCACTAACTATGGCTACACCTTC
CDR3 protein: CASSLAGGTNYGYTF

D gene: NA
V gene: TRBV5-1
J gene: TRBJ2-7
clone size: NA
CDR3 DNA: TGCGCCAGCAGCTTTAGAGGTTTAGACGAGCAGTACTTC
CDR3 protein: CASSFRGLDEQYF

D gene: NA
V gene: TRBV14
J gene: TRBJ2-7
clone size: NA
CDR3 DNA: TGTGCCAGCAGCAGGCAGGGGCTTGCCTACGAGCAGTACTTC
CDR3 protein: CASSRQGLAYEQYF

D gene: NA
V gene: TRBV7-2
J gene: TRBJ1-3
clone size: NA
CDR3 DNA: TGTGCCAGCAGTACAGGGTCAGGAAACACCATATATTTT
CDR3 protein: CASSTGSGNTIYF

D gene: TRBD2
V gene: TRBV28
J gene: TRBJ2-3
clone size: NA
CDR3 DNA: TGTGCCAGCAGTCGCCGACTAGCGGGAGTCACAGATACGCAGTATTTT
CDR3 protein: CASSRRLAGVTDTQYF

D gene: NA
V gene: TRBV7-3
J gene: TRBJ2-6
clone size: once
CDR3 DNA: TGTGCCAGCAGCTCAGACCCCTCTGGGGCCAACGTCCTGACTTTC
CDR3 protein: CASSSDPSGANVLTF

D gene: TRBD2
V gene: TRBV7-9
J gene: TRBJ2-1
clone size: NA
CDR3 DNA: TGTGCCAGCAGCGGACTAGCGGGGAGCTCCTACAATGAGCAGTTCTTC
CDR3 protein: CASSGLAGSSYNEQFF

D gene: TRBD2
V gene: TRBV27
J gene: TRBJ2-7
clone size: NA
CDR3 DNA: TGTGCCAGCAGTTTAGGGGGGGTGCCCTCAGGGGAGCAGTACTTC
CDR3 protein: CASSLGGVPSGEQYF

D gene: NA
V gene: TRBV6-4
J gene: TRBJ2-1
clone size: NA
CDR3 DNA: TGTGCCAGCAGTCCCGAAGCACACAATGAGCAGTTCTTC
CDR3 protein: CASSPEAHNEQFF

D gene: NA
V gene: TRBV18
J gene: TRBJ2-1
clone size: NA
CDR3 DNA: TGTGCCAGCTCACCCAGTTTGGGCGAGCAGTTCTTC
CDR3 protein: CASSPSLGEQFF

D gene: TRBD1
V gene: TRBV27
J gene: TRBJ1-4
clone size: NA
CDR3 DNA: TGTGCCAGCAGTCTCCGGGACAGGGTAGGAAAACTGTTTTTT
CDR3 protein: CASSLRDRVGKLFF